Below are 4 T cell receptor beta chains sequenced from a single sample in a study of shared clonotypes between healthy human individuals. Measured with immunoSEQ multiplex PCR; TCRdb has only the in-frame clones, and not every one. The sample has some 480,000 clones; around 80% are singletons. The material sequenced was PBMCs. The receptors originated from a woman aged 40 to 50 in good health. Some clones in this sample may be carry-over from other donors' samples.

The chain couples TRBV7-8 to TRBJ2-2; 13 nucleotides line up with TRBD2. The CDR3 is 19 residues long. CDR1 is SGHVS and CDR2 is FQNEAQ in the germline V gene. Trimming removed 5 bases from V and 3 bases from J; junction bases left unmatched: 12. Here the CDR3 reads CASSPRTSGGIGDTGELFF. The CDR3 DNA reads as TGTGCCAGCAGCCCTCGGACTAGCGGGGGTATCGGGGACACCGGGGAGCTGTTTTTT. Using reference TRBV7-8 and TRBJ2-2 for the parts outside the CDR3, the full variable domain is GAGVSQSPRYKVAKRGQDVALRCDPISGHVSLFWYQQALGQGPEFLTYFQNEAQLDKSGLPSDRFFAERPEGSVSTLKIQRTQQEDSAVYLCASSPRTSGGIGDTGELFFGEGSRLTVL.

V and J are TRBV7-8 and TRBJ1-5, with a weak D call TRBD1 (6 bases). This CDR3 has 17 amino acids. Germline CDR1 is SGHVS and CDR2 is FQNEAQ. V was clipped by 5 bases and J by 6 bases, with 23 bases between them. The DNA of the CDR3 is TGTGCCAGCAGCAACAGGGTATCTTTCTTCGAGAGTCAGCCCCAGCATTTT. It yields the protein CASSNRVSFFESQPQHF.

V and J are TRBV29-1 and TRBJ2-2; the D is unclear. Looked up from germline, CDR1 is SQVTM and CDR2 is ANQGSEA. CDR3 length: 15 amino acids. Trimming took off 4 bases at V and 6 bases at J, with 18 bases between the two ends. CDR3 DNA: TGCAGCGTTGCTGATAGTGGGTACAGCGCCGGGGAGCTGTTTTTT. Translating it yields CSVADSGYSAGELFF.

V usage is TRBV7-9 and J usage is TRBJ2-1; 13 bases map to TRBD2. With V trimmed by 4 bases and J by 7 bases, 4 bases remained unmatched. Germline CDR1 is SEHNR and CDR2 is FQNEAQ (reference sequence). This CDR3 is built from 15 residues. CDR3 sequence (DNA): TGTGCCAGCAGCTACAGGACTAGCGGGAGAAATGAGCAGTTCTTC. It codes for CASSYRTSGRNEQFF. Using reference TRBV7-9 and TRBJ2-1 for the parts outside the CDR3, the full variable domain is DTGVSQNPRHKITKRGQNVTFRCDPISEHNRLYWYRQTLGQGPEFLTYFQNEAQLEKSRLLSDRFSAERPKGSFSTLEIQRTEQGDSAMYLCASSYRTSGRNEQFFGPGTRLTVL.